This T cell receptor beta chain stems from a study of shared clonotypes between healthy human individuals. Study summary: For every donor, three CD4 naive, three CD4 memory, two CD8 naive and one CD8 memory plates were used.

J was trimmed by 4 bases and V by 3 bases; bases with no gene match: 12. The CDR3 is 16 residues long. Germline V gene data show CDR1 as KGHSH and CDR2 as LQKENI. This table comes from immunoSEQ multiplex PCR, and its TCRdb copy is limited to in-frame clones, with some not included. The sample has some 500,000 clones, 90% to 97% seen once. The sequence was collected from a woman aged 25 to 39 in good health. The specimen sequenced was naive CD4+ T cells sorted from blood. Subset noted: CD45RA+ positively selected. The genes are TRBV18 and TRBJ2-7, with 7 bases lining up with TRBD1. The CDR3 DNA reads as TGTGCCAGCTCACCCCACCGGGACAGCACATCTTACGAGCAGTACTTC. This encodes CASSPHRDSTSYEQYF. The whole variable domain, filled in from reference TRBV18 and TRBJ2-7, reads NAGVMQNPRHLVRRRGQEARLRCSPMKGHSHVYWYRQLPEEGLKFMVYLQKENIIDESGMPKERFSAEFPKEGPSILRIQQVVRGDSAAYFCASSPHRDSTSYEQYFGPGTRLTVT.